This entry is about one T cell receptor beta chain. The antigen it binds to is not known. No much larger clone is present one base from it, and per-base qualities are unavailable. The donors belonged to the validation cohort of under 150 subjects, which was separate from the approximately 700-subject first cohort. This specimen comes from a study of cytomegalovirus exposure and HLA in healthy donors (dated by TCRdb to 2016 to 2017). Background for the entire study: The 666 repertoires of the first cohort and the approximately 110 validation repertoires were produced on the same platform, according to a later analysis. In addition to the first cohort of 666 subjects, a separate validation cohort of around 110 different subjects was used. The study combined high-throughput TCR immunosequencing, statistical association of individual TCRs with disease status, and machine learning to predict cytomegalovirus infection status. The aim of the study was to test whether cataloging public T cell receptors could identify signatures of past pathogen exposure. Here is what the overall study found, with its caveats: While some public TCRs were present in many individuals, most TCR sequences turned up only very rarely across donors. According to the authors, the approach could potentially be generalized to other disease states and immunological phenotypes. Cytomegalovirus status was reported to be diagnosed by the classifier with high specificity and sensitivity in both the original and validation cohorts. In the study, approximately 160 TCR beta chains were listed as associated with cytomegalovirus. A later analysis had no HLA typing for the validation cohort, so co-occurrence there was scored across all 130 or so repertoires. Subsequent analysis determined that TCRs grouped into clusters in the first cohort also showed a tendency toward co-occurrence across the approximately 120 validation repertoires, and 94% of cluster scores exceeded 0. A few of the identified cytomegalovirus-associated TCR beta chains were confirmed in vitro to be specific for cytomegalovirus antigens.

Libraries were constructed by the immunoSEQ multiplex PCR assay. Turning to the authors' computational methods: A statistical classification framework was developed to diagnose cytomegalovirus status using the catalog of TCR beta chain sequences. The table comes from immuneACCESS by way of TCRdb, which keeps in-frame sequences with V and J called. Part of the clones is missing from these tables; in studies checked, under half for an unresolved V gene and the rest for unknown reasons. The D gene and trimming were derived from the DNA, and the V and J assignments and clone size from that table. This sample comprises about 120,000 clones, approximately 90% of them detected only once. Around 6% of the sample is held by the ten biggest clonotypes. The specimen was PBMCs. The clonotype was recovered from a young woman in good health and CMV-seropositive.

The DNA reads TGCGCCAGCAGCCAGGCCTTAGCGGGGGGAACTAACAATGAGCAGTTCTTC. This sequence encodes CASSQALAGGTNNEQFF. The V and J segments used are TRBV4-1 and TRBJ2-1, with 10 junctional bases fitting TRBD2. The germline V gene encodes CDR1 MGHRA and CDR2 YSYEKL. V has 3 bases trimmed and J has 5 bases trimmed; junction bases matching no gene number 10. From its cysteine to its phenylalanine, the CDR3 spans 17 amino acids. Of all the DNA, just the CDR3 is kept, 51 bases in frame from base 1.